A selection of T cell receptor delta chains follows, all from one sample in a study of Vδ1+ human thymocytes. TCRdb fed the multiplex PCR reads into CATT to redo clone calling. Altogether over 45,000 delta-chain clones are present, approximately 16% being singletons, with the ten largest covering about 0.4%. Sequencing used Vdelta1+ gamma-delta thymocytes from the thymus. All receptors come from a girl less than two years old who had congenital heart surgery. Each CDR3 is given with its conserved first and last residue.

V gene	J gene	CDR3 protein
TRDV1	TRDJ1	CALGESPLHGGYGSSKLIF
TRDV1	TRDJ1	CALGENLPVPQQGAYGLIF
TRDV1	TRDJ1	CALGELRGLPALPNTDKLIF
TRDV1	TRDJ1	CALGELPRQALLGDKRSDTDKLIF
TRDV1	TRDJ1	CALGELHSSHWGIRPVPYTDKLIF
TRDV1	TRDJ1	CALGELASLGGGTVKLIF
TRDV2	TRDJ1	CACAPYWGIRIF
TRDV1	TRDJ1	CALGELRPSMTDKLIF
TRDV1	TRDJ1	CALALPTPMGFWGTPPGYTDKLIF
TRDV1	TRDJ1	CALGDPSPIQQRFADKLIF
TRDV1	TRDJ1	CALGELIGAGGYGRGTTDKLIF
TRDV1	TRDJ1	CALGEVPTGGTNTDKLIF
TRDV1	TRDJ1	CALGENTGGGVTDKLIF
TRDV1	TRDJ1	CALGEYGIRGTLYTDKLIF
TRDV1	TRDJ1	CALGESTLPTVKWWWGSRATDKLIF
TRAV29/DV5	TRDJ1	CAASGYWGIGDKLIF
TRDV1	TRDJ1	CALEAPTDHWGIRDKLIF
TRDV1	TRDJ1	CALGLVVTPVTDKLIF
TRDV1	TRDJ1	CALGTHLPAYWGSPIRLIF
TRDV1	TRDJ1	CALGNPSYWELLGDTIPDKLIF
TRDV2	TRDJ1	CACDTEVMYTDKLIF
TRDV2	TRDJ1	CACLGDTTLYTDKLIF
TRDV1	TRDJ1	CALGETSPRTGGTDKLIF
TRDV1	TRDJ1	CALRRVGPIPKCTDKLIF
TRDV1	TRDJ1	CALRELGRVSGLGDTQRSRKADKLIF
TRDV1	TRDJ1	CALGDPSPVEGGGKLIF
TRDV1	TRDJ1	CALLLRTGGYADKLIF
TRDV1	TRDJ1	CALGEVSALTDKLIF
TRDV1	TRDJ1	CALGEPTLPRSGGLYTDKLIF
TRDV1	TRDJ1	CALSPSTRGIRSTDKLIF
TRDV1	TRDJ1	CALGELWETGGYLDKLIF
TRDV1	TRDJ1	CALGELRLGDTAGTDKLIF
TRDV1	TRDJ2	CALGEAYGGSTLQTTAQLFF
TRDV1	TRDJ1	CALGEGSLRGILRGSDKLIF
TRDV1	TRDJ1	CALGECLPRTGGYLYTDKLIF
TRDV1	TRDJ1	CALGELAGDGISTDKLIF
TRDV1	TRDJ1	CALGAVGIVRTRPYTDKLIF
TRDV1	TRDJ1	CALGLGTYGRYFLYTDKLIF
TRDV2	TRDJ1	CACDTAGGGDKLIF
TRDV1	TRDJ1	CALGPRALRGVWYTYKLIF
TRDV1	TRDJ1	CALGEPAVRPLYTDKLIF
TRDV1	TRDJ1	CALGELSPTYVLGDTGKLIF
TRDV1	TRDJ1	CALEDSYHPYWGIPSLSTYTDKLIF
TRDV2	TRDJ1	CACDTYKLIF
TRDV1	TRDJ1	CALGGLPSYGAWARSTDKLIF
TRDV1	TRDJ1	CALGDLLMGDSDKLIF
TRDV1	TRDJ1	CALGGRVGPCGGGYAFTDKLIF
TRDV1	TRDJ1	CALGNLRGIPHTDKLIF
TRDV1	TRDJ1	CALGEQSSPGGYAVRRYTDKLIF
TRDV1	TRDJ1	CALGELSPSYLLVLGDSVDKLIF
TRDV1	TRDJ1	CALGEPCETTTTAPRSGVFKLIF
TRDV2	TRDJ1	CACDSTSTGIRDKLIF
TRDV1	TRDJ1	CALGELTGGYAYTDKPIF
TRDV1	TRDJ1	CALGELDWGIAYTDKLIF
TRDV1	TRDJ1	CALGDTYRSGGSPLGADKLIF
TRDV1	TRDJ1	CALGDLPSYWGIQELIF
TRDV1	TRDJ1	CALGERPGGGYTDKLIF